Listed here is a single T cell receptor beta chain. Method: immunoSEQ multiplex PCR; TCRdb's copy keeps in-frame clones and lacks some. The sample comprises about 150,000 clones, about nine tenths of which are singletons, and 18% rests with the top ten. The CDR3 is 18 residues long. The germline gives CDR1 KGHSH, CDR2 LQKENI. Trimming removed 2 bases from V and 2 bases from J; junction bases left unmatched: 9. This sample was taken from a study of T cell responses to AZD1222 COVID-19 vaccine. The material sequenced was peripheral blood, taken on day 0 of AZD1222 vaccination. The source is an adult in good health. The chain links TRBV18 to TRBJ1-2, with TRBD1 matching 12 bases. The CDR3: CASSPAGTGGAGNYGYTF. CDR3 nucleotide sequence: TGTGCCAGCTCACCAGCCGGGACAGGGGGCGCAGGGAACTATGGCTACACCTTC.